One and the same sample provided the 18 T cell receptor beta chains below, sequenced in a study of cytotoxic CD8 clonotypes in ibrutinib-treated CLL. TCRdb keeps only in-frame clones here, not all; method: immunoSEQ multiplex PCR. Among 130,000 to 150,000 clones listed, roughly 90% were seen once. This material consisted of PBMCs, taken after 12 months of ibrutinib treatment. Every receptor here comes from a human donor with chronic lymphocytic leukemia.

V gene TRBV2 combines with J gene TRBJ2-4; D might be TRBD1 (6 bases). Germline V gives CDR1 SNHLY, CDR2 FYNNEI. The V end was cut by 5 bases, the J end by 8 bases, with 19 bases between. The CDR3 is made up of 15 amino acids. CDR3 nucleotide sequence: TGTGCCAGCAGTATCTCCCCGACAGGATGGGACATTCAGTACTTC. Protein sequence: CASSISPTGWDIQYF. Filled out from reference TRBV2 and TRBJ2-4, the complete variable domain reads EPEVTQTPSHQVTQMGQEVILRCVPISNHLYFYWYRQILGQKVEFLVSFYNNEISEKSEIFDDQFSVERPDGSNFTLKIRSTKLEDSAMYFCASSISPTGWDIQYFGAGTRLSVL.

The V and J genes are TRBV27 and TRBJ2-4, with D possibly matching TRBD1 (6 bases). This CDR3 contains 18 residues. Germline V CDR1 and CDR2: MNHEY, SMNVEV (reference sequence). Trimming cost V 5 bases and J 3 bases, with 23 bases left between them. The CDR3 loop is CASSLSTSGVWGKNIQYF. The CDR3 bases are TGTGCCAGCAGTCTGAGCACGTCAGGGGTGTGGGGCAAAAACATTCAGTACTTC.

A single count supports this clone. The chain uses TRBV7-2 and TRBJ2-2; TRBD2 aligns across 7 bases. V shed 0 bases, J shed 4 bases, and the junction held 5 bases outside the gene matches. The germline V gene encodes CDR1 SGHTA and CDR2 FQGNSA. The CDR3 covers 16 residues. In nucleotides, the CDR3 is TGTGCCAGCAGCTTAGCCCTAGCGGAGGTCACCGGGGAGCTGTTTTTT. Encoded protein: CASSLALAEVTGELFF.

The rearrangement links TRBV5-5 to TRBJ1-2, with 7 bases lining up with TRBD1. J was trimmed by 4 bases and V by 0 bases; bases with no gene match: 12. Germline CDR1 is SGHKS and CDR2 is YYEKEE (reference sequence). This CDR3 has 17 residues. CDR3 region: CASSLGTGEMRIYGYTF. As DNA, the CDR3 is TGTGCCAGCAGCTTGGGGACAGGCGAAATGCGGATCTATGGCTACACCTTC.

This chain connects TRBV29-1 to TRBJ2-1; 7 bases align to TRBD2. This CDR3 contains 13 residues. Germline CDR1 SQVTM, CDR2 ANQGSEA. V lost 2 bases to trimming and J lost 9 bases; unmatched junction nucleotides: 7. The CDR3 spells CSVEMAGVSEQFF. In nucleotides, the CDR3 is TGCAGCGTTGAAATGGCGGGAGTTAGTGAGCAGTTCTTC.

The V and J genes are TRBV11-2 and TRBJ1-1, with 8 positions matching TRBD1. CDR3 size: 12 residues. V gave up 5 bases and J gave up 11 bases; unmatched junction bases: 7. The germline CDR1 and CDR2 sequences are SGHAT and FQNNGV. CDR3 residues: CASSTTGVKAFF. CDR3 coding DNA: TGTGCCAGCAGCACGACAGGGGTGAAGGCTTTCTTT.

V is TRBV19 and J is TRBJ1-5; no firm D call. Germline CDR1 LNHDA, CDR2 SQIVND (reference sequence). Trimming took 4 bases from V and 1 from J, leaving 11 bases between them. The CDR3 loop spans 15 amino acids. The CDR3 loop reads CASSKNLGSNQPQHF. CDR3 sequence (DNA): TGTGCCAGTAGTAAAAATCTGGGGAGCAATCAGCCCCAGCATTTT.

The V gene is TRBV4-3, the J gene TRBJ2-1; a possible D gene is TRBD2 (6 bases). The germline gives CDR1 LGHNA, CDR2 YSLEER. The CDR3 consists of 14 residues. Trimming took off 0 bases at V and 4 bases at J, with 7 bases between the two ends. The CDR3 nucleotides read TGCGCCAGCAGCCAAGAAGGGACTTACAATGAGCAGTTCTTC. Protein sequence: CASSQEGTYNEQFF.

The chain combines TRBV30 with TRBJ2-1; D not certain. The CDR3 sequence is 13 residues long. Trimming stripped 4 bases from V and 4 bases from J, with 11 bases between. CDR1 is GTSNPN, CDR2 SVGIG, per germline (reference sequence). CDR3: CAWNLRQYNEQFF. CDR3 nucleotides: TGTGCCTGGAACTTAAGGCAGTACAATGAGCAGTTCTTC.

This chain uses TRBV27 with TRBJ2-1; possibly TRBD2 for D (5 bases). The CDR3 loop spans 14 amino acids. V lost 8 bases to trimming and J lost 4 bases, with 15 bases between them. Germline assignment: CDR1 MNHEY and CDR2 SMNVEV (reference sequence). The CDR3 sequence is CASEGSFGYNEQFF. CDR3 in DNA: TGTGCCAGCGAAGGGAGTTTTGGATACAATGAGCAGTTCTTC.

The DNA for the CDR3 is TGTGCCAGCAGCTCCCAAAGGGACACTGAAGCTTTCTTT. Amino acids: CASSSQRDTEAFF. V gene TRBV7-2 combines with J gene TRBJ1-1; no clear D. CDR3 size: 13 residues. V gave up 4 bases and J gave up 3 bases, with 9 bases separating them. Per the germline V gene, CDR1 is SGHTA and CDR2 is FQGNSA.

The rearrangement links TRBV18 to TRBJ1-5, with D maybe TRBD1 (5 bases). V dropped 6 bases and J dropped 0 bases, with 18 bases sitting between them. Per the germline V gene, CDR1 is KGHSH and CDR2 is LQKENI. The CDR3 spans 17 residues. CDR3 in amino acids: CASSNRWGPSSNQPQHF. The CDR3 DNA reads as TGTGCCAGCTCCAACCGGTGGGGACCCTCTAGCAATCAGCCCCAGCATTTT.

The chain carries TRBV5-1 and TRBJ2-7; D gene unclear. V shed 1 base and J shed 0 bases, with 14 bases lying between them. The CDR3 totals 16 residues. CDR1 and CDR2 (germline): SGHRS, YFSETQ. Here the CDR3 reads CASSLTLHRSSYEQYF. The CDR3, as DNA: TGCGCCAGCAGCTTGACGCTCCACCGGAGCTCCTACGAGCAGTACTTC.

The chain has TRBV11-2 and TRBJ2-1; D not certain. The CDR3 sequence is 14 residues long. V lost 0 bases to trimming and J lost 8 bases, with 11 bases between them. Germline V gives CDR1 SGHAT, CDR2 FQNNGV. This chain's CDR3 is CASSLDPMADEQFF. DNA for the CDR3: TGTGCCAGCAGCTTAGACCCAATGGCAGATGAGCAGTTCTTC.

This clone was seen a single time. The gene calls are TRBV7-3 and TRBJ2-1; D gene ambiguous. This CDR3 has 13 residues. V dropped 3 bases and J dropped 10 bases, with 13 bases sitting between them. Germline loops: CDR1 SGHTA, CDR2 FQGTGA. In DNA, the CDR3 is TGTGCCAGCAGCTTTCGAGCGACGGCGGAGCAGTTCTTC. Amino acids: CASSFRATAEQFF.

This rearrangement joins TRBV9 to TRBJ2-3; no clear D gene. This CDR3 is 14 amino acids long. Germline V gene data show CDR1 as SGDLS and CDR2 as YYNGEE. Trimming pared 4 bases from V and 6 bases from J, leaving 15 bases between. For the CDR3, the DNA is TGTGCCAGCAGCCCAAGATCCAACTTGGATACGCAGTATTTT. This encodes CASSPRSNLDTQYF.

V gene TRBV13 combines with J gene TRBJ2-1; 7 bases fit TRBD2. Germline values: CDR1 PRHDT, CDR2 FYEKMQ (reference sequence). Trimming removed 2 bases from V and 11 bases from J; junction bases left unmatched: 6. The CDR3 runs 13 residues. The CDR3 spells CASSLTERDQQFF. For the CDR3, the DNA is TGTGCCAGCAGCTTAACTGAGCGGGATCAGCAGTTCTTC.

The rearrangement links TRBV6-5 to TRBJ2-7, with 7 bases matching TRBD2. The CDR3 has 15 amino acids. In germline, CDR1 is MNHEY, CDR2 SVGAGI. V lost 4 bases to trimming and J lost 4 bases; unmatched junction nucleotides: 10. CDR3 amino acids: CASSSTGGSTYEQYF. DNA for the CDR3: TGTGCCAGCAGTTCCACTGGCGGGAGTACGTACGAGCAGTACTTC.